This T cell receptor (beta chain) was observed in a study of cytomegalovirus exposure and HLA in healthy donors (dated by TCRdb to about 2017). Context from the whole study: In an earlier analysis of several hundred of the donors, around 290 Gb of sequence data and 90 million to 120 million unique TCR beta sequences from about 179 million T cells were reported. HLA typing covered class I and class II loci at four-digit resolution. All discovery cohort repertoires had been generated on a single sequencing platform. Donor age, sex, ethnicity and CMV serostatus were compiled alongside the repertoire data. To decide whether each TCR beta V gene segment behaved as functional or pseudogenic, an earlier analysis of approximately 600 of the donors relied on high-throughput TCR beta sequencing. The number of donors typed differed by locus, with 629-630 for A, B, C, DRB1 and DQB1, roughly 550 for DQA1, about 610 for DPA1, and approximately 470 for DPB1. The study was designed to test whether signatures of past pathogen exposure could be identified by cataloging public T cell receptors. Of the roughly 410 genotyped donors, 81% were placed in the genetic ancestry cluster associated with self-reported Caucasian donors. To predict cytomegalovirus infection status, the study combined high-throughput TCR immunosequencing, statistical association of individual TCRs with disease status, and machine learning. The T cell repertoires of some 670 subjects were profiled by immunosequencing and related to cytomegalovirus serostatus. Besides the first cohort of approximately 710 subjects, a separate validation cohort made up of 95 to 150 different subjects was used. A handful of DR-DQ haplotypes were handled as single units for association and clustering because linkage in the cohort was strong. A later genetic analysis took genome-wide SNP genotypes for about 60% of the roughly 670 donors and used that subset as a discovery cohort. Across 398 genotyped donors of the cohort, an average of roughly 200,000 unique TCR beta nucleotide sequences per donor were sequenced, and 15% to 20% of those sequences were non-productive. Rather than drawing on any new phenotypic data, the later analysis identified candidate immune exposures from TCR beta sequences and the way those sequences occurred across donors. A later analysis re-analyzed previously published TCR beta repertoires from 500 to 700 donors and added high-resolution HLA genotyping to study TCR occurrence patterns. An early release that covered about 640 HLA-typed donors contained approximately 300 gigabases of sequencing data and about 84 million unique TCR sequences.

Libraries were prepared through the immunoSEQ multiplex PCR assay. For the multiplex PCR, a mixture combining 60 forward primers for TCR Vbeta segments and 13 reverse primers for TCR Jbeta segments was used. Amplification of the CDR3 region of rearranged TCR beta genes was performed with a multiplex PCR assay on genomic DNA. The Illumina HiSeq System was used to sequence the amplified TCR beta libraries as 87-base-pair reads. As for the authors' bioinformatics: A later analysis tallied about 77 million unique TCR beta chains across the 666 repertoires, and approximately 11 million of those chains were shared by two or more donors. To remove PCR and sequencing errors, raw reads were error-corrected and collapsed into unique sequences using a nearest-neighbor algorithm that merged closely related sequences. To assign V, D and J gene segments, CDR3 sequences were aligned to IMGT reference sequences. Each retained sequence needed at least a six-nucleotide match to both a V gene segment and a J gene segment. A rearrangement counted as productive if the CDR3 had no stop codons and remained in frame with V and J, and every other rearrangement counted as non-productive. CDR3 was defined by IMGT convention, running from the second conserved V-encoded cysteine to the conserved J-encoded phenylalanine. Sequences without an unambiguous match to a single V gene segment were excluded from the earlier analysis of almost 600 of the donors. In an earlier analysis of 587 of the donors, V segments were called functional above 56.7% productive rearrangements and were called segregating when the between-donor standard deviation exceeded 5%. A statistical classification framework was built for diagnosing cytomegalovirus status from the catalog of TCR beta chain sequences. In a later analysis, TCR nucleotide sequences were compared against IMGT/GENE-DB human TR gene sequences so that V and J genes could be assigned. Using the TCRdist pipeline, a later analysis assigned CDR3 sequences along with most-parsimonious VDJ recombination scenarios. A later analysis defined each TCR beta chain by its CDR3 amino acid sequence plus V-gene family, and excluded reads lacking a unique V-gene family. A later analysis removed 450 to 600 highly shared, low-generation-probability nucleotide sequences to deal with suspected cross-contamination and a sequencing artifact. For each public chain, a later analysis derived a clonal expansion index from normalized ranks of inferred template counts within each repertoire. A later analysis computed generation probabilities with a VDJ recombination model fitted to out-of-frame rearrangements, and checked the results against IGoR. In a later analysis, hypergeometric tests were used to score TCR-TCR, TCR-HLA and TCR-CMV co-occurrence, with a repertoire-size bias correction applied to TCR pairs. A later analysis estimated false discovery rates by permuting HLA or CMV assignments 20 times. In a later analysis, co-occurring TCRs were grouped with DBSCAN, and TCRdist sequence similarity was added when clustering was performed within HLA-allele-positive subsets. Co-occurrence clustering excluded repertoires with fewer than 30,000 or more than 120,000 public chains, plus five with anomalous nucleotide sharing. TCRdb stores this immuneACCESS table with in-frame sequences only. Part of the clones is absent; in the studies checked, under half of the shortfall reflects unresolved V genes, and no reason is known for the rest. The DNA was the basis for D and trimming; V, J and clone size are from that table. Within this sample are some 180,000 clones, with over 70% of them counted one time only. 2.9% of the sample comes from the top ten.

The germline V gene provides CDR1 SGDLS and CDR2 YYNGEE. Ends trimmed: V by 3 bases, J by 3 bases; bases unmatched to a gene: 3. From its cysteine to its phenylalanine, the CDR3 spans 14 amino acids. Of all the DNA, just the CDR3 is kept, 42 bases in frame from base 1. Study-wide findings and limitations: The classifier was reported to diagnose cytomegalovirus status with high specificity and sensitivity in both the original and validation cohorts. In a later analysis, some 17,000 TCR beta sequences were associated with specific HLA alleles at a false discovery rate of 0.05. In a later analysis, most CMV-associated TCR beta chains were found to appear HLA-restricted, with HLA associations seemingly driven largely by CMV exposure. The earlier analysis of approximately 540 of the donors excluded 15 to 20 rarely observed V segments, including chromosome 9 orphons, because counts were too low. Most TCR sequences were observed very rarely across donors, whereas some public TCRs were present in many individuals. A total of 150 or so TCR beta chains were listed by the study as associated with cytomegalovirus. A later analysis found that HLA-associated TCR beta chains were more clonally expanded and had lower generation probabilities than equally common non-associated chains. A later analysis reported that several top co-occurrence clusters appeared linked to parvovirus B19, influenza, CMV and Epstein-Barr virus. When HLA alleles, especially DR and DQ, strongly co-occurred, attributing TCR associations to individual alleles was difficult. A later analysis found that TCR association rates varied across HLA loci, with DRB1 alleles showing the most associated TCRs and HLA-C alleles the fewest. A later genetic analysis reported fewer N-insertions in productive TCRs among donors in an Asian-associated ancestry cluster than the roughly 700-donor mean. A further reported finding was that TCR beta sequences accurately predicted the HLA-A and HLA-B alleles for most subjects in the first cohort. A later genetic analysis associated a missense DCLRE1C variant with V-gene and J-gene trimming of TCR beta chains, and an independent cohort replicated the association. Broadly in line with IMGT annotations, most TCR beta V segments showed up in productive rearrangements about 90% or about 30% of the time in an earlier analysis of around 550 of the donors. Sequencing depth was assumed to be roughly uniform across donors in the presence/absence analyses, though that assumption may not hold. Linkage disequilibrium might explain the correlated functional status among segregating V segments, but an unknown experimental factor could not be excluded. The sequencing pipeline was judged likely to have produced a cluster of highly shared sequence variants as a technical artifact. Some IMGT-functional V segments, including TRBV6-2 and TRBV6-3, could not be told apart with the 87-base-pair reads, so those segments were excluded. This cohort had only TCR beta chains sequenced, and the lack of alpha or paired-chain data limited which features could be detected. In vitro tests confirmed that a few of the cytomegalovirus-associated TCR beta chains recognize cytomegalovirus antigens. It was suggested by the authors that the approach could potentially be generalized to other disease states and immunological phenotypes. Because HLA typing was missing for some donors at each locus, association tests included only the typed subset. CMV serostatus was the only immune exposure information available for the cohort.

In regard to this clone: What this receptor recognizes is not known. No much larger clone exists at a distance of one base, and base qualities are not known.

The cohort consisted of hundreds of healthy bone marrow donors. At the time of sampling, every cohort member was nominally healthy, though immune exposures that went unrecorded were likely present. The donor tested CMV seronegative and was one of the 352 seronegative cohort members. Each donor provided a peripheral blood sample, and peripheral blood mononuclear cells were used for TCR beta sequencing. The Qiagen DNeasy Blood Extraction Kit was used to extract genomic DNA from the blood cell samples. The V and J segments used are TRBV9 and TRBJ1-5; the junction holds 7 bases that match TRBD1. The receptor was derived from a male donor in good health and CMV-seronegative. Input material: PBMCs. The CDR3 protein sequence reads: CASSAGTDNQPQHF. The DNA sequence is TGTGCCAGCAGCGCCGGGACAGACAATCAGCCCCAGCATTTT.